This entry lists 32 T cell receptor beta chains sequenced from one sample in a study of T cells in Graves' hyperthyroidism and ophthalmopathy. RNA transcripts yielded amplified TCR beta CDR3 regions. The TCR CDR3 was amplified in a first-round RT-PCR using the HTBI primer set. MiXCR, run by TCRdb on the multiplex PCR reads, gives a single entry per CDR3 protein. Counted here are a few hundred thousand distinct CDR3 sequences, roughly 14% occurring once; the ten biggest clones make up 7.5% to 9%. The sample consisted of blood. Source of these receptors: a woman aged 18-35 years with Graves' hyperthyroidism.

Many counts were recorded for this clonotype. This sequence joins TRBV27 and TRBJ2-3, with 11 bases lining up with TRBD2. V was clipped by 2 bases and J by 1 base; unmatched bases: 5. Germline V gene data show CDR1 as MNHEY and CDR2 as SMNVEV (reference sequence). The CDR3 length is 17 residues. DNA for the CDR3: TGTGCCAGCAGTTTACTTCCGGGACTAGCGGGCACAGATACGCAGTATTTT. Translating gives CASSLLPGLAGTDTQYF.

On this clonotype itself: A read error may produce the germline difference seen at one junction end. The chain links TRBV5-1 to TRBJ1-2, with TRBD1 matching over 8 bases. The CDR3 sequence is 13 residues long. The V gene's germline CDR1 is SGHRS and CDR2 YFSETQ. This CDR3 reads CASGATGEYDYTF. In nucleotides, the CDR3 is TGCGCCAGCGGTGCGACAGGGGAATATGACTACACCTTC.

The sample holds many counts of this clonotype. The chain combines TRBV7-9 with TRBJ1-5; a possible D gene is TRBD1 (5 bases). Germline values: CDR1 SEHNR, CDR2 FQNEAQ (reference sequence). V was pared by 5 bases and J by 7 bases, with 24 bases between. The CDR3 is made up of 17 amino acids. The CDR3 reads CASSLNPPGPSRQPQHF. CDR3 nucleotide sequence: TGTGCCAGCAGCCTGAATCCTCCGGGACCCTCGAGACAGCCCCAGCATTTT.

This clonotype was recorded at least ten times. At one end the junction does not follow the germline gene, possibly because of a read error. V gene TRBV12-3 or TRBV12-4 combines with J gene TRBJ2-3, with 8 nucleotides matching TRBD2. The CDR3 is 14 amino acids. The CDR3 protein is CASSLTGGAETQYF. For the CDR3, the DNA is TGTGCCAGCAGTTTAACGGGAGGGGCAGAGACGCAGTATTTT.

This chain connects TRBV9 to TRBJ1-2; a weak D match, TRBD1 (6 bases). Germline V gene lookup returns CDR1 SGDLS and CDR2 YYNGEE. With 4 bases removed from V and 4 bases from J, the gap between germline ends came to 20 bases. The CDR3 sequence is 16 residues long. The CDR3 sequence is CASSPRGSAQGYGYTF. CDR3 coding DNA: TGTGCCAGCAGCCCTCGCGGTAGTGCACAGGGCTATGGCTACACCTTC. Using reference TRBV9 and TRBJ1-2 for the parts outside the CDR3, the full variable domain is DSGVTQTPKHLITATGQRVTLRCSPRSGDLSVYWYQQSLDQGLQFLIQYYNGEERAKGNILERFSAQQFPDLHSELNLSSLELGDSALYFCASSPRGSAQGYGYTFGSGTRLTVV.

This sequence joins TRBV19 and TRBJ2-1, with a possible D match to TRBD2 (6 bases). The CDR3 runs 13 residues. The germline V gene has CDR1 LNHDA and CDR2 SQIVND (reference sequence). V lost 7 bases and J 8 bases, leaving 15 bases between the germline ends. The CDR3 spells CASTRDFHDEQFF. The DNA of the CDR3 is TGTGCCAGTACTCGGGACTTCCACGATGAGCAGTTCTTC.

This clonotype was seen more than once but under ten times. The chain links TRBV19 to TRBJ1-5; the D is unclear. Germline lookup yields CDR1 LNHDA and CDR2 SQIVND (reference sequence). Trimming left V 2 bases short and J 3 bases short, with 5 bases between. CDR3 length equals 13 residues. Here the CDR3 DNA reads TGTGCCAGTAGTATAAGGCTCAATCAGCCCCAGCATTTT. It is translated as CASSIRLNQPQHF.

CDR3 DNA: TGTGCCAGCAGCCCCCGGCGGTTTAGTGAGCAGTTCTTC. Translating it yields CASSPRRFSEQFF. The gene calls are TRBV7-8 and TRBJ2-1, with D uncertain. The CDR3 spans 13 residues. Trimming removed 5 bases at V and 9 bases at J, with 14 bases between. The germline V gene has CDR1 SGHVS and CDR2 FQNEAQ.

The chain carries TRBV12-3 or TRBV12-4 and TRBJ2-1; D possibly corresponds to TRBD2 (6 bases). The CDR3 sequence is 12 residues long. Trimming cost V 6 bases and J 14 bases, with 17 bases left between them. The CDR3 nucleotides are TGTGCCAGCAGCCGTAGCAACGGAGGGGAGTTCTTC. Translation: CASSRSNGGEFF.

This clonotype has at least ten counts. The chain employs TRBV7-9 and TRBJ2-7; the match to TRBD2 covers 8 bases. The V gene end was trimmed by 5 bases and the J gene end by 3 bases; junction bases not matched to a gene: 12. Germline CDR1 reads SEHNR; CDR2 reads FQNEAQ (reference sequence). This CDR3 has 16 residues. CDR3 protein: CASSPSGGLDYYEQYF. CDR3 DNA: TGTGCCAGCAGCCCATCGGGGGGACTAGATTACTACGAGCAGTACTTC. Full variable domain (rest looked up from reference TRBV7-9 and TRBJ2-7): DTGVSQNPRHKITKRGQNVTFRCDPISEHNRLYWYRQTLGQGPEFLTYFQNEAQLEKSRLLSDRFSAERPKGSFSTLEIQRTEQGDSAMYLCASSPSGGLDYYEQYFGPGTRLTVT.

Many counts were recorded for this clonotype. The V and J genes are TRBV7-9 and TRBJ2-7; D is undetermined. Germline CDR1 reads SEHNR; CDR2 reads FQNEAQ (reference sequence). The CDR3 contains 15 residues. V was trimmed by 4 bases and J by 4 bases, leaving 17 bases between them. The CDR3 region has the DNA TGTGCCAGCAGCTCTCCTCGGACGGATCGGTACGAGCAGTACTTC. This gives the protein CASSSPRTDRYEQYF.

This clonotype occurred many times. The J gene is TRBJ2-7, the V gene TRBV7-9; no clear D. The CDR3 covers 14 residues. V shed 2 bases and J shed 2 bases, with 10 bases lying between them. Per the germline V gene, CDR1 is SEHNR and CDR2 is FQNEAQ (reference sequence). The CDR3 loop reads CASSLRAHPYEQYF. CDR3 bases: TGTGCCAGCAGCTTAAGGGCGCACCCCTACGAGCAGTACTTC.

There are many counts of this clonotype. The chain recombines TRBV5-1 with TRBJ2-7; D not certain. CDR3 size: 15 residues. Germline V lookup: CDR1 SGHRS, CDR2 YFSETQ. Trimming left V 4 bases short and J 5 bases short, with 19 bases between. The CDR3 spells CASSPPSTGFDEQYF. CDR3 in DNA: TGCGCCAGCAGCCCGCCCTCGACCGGTTTCGACGAGCAGTACTTC.

This clonotype was observed many times. The V gene is TRBV29-1, the J gene TRBJ1-5; perhaps TRBD1 as D (6 bases). CDR3 size: 14 residues. The ends were cut back, 5 bases at V and 2 bases at J, with 13 bases in the middle. The germline CDR1 and CDR2 sequences are SQVTM and ANQGSEA. The CDR3 is CSVSRGKGNQPQHF. CDR3 nucleotides: TGCAGCGTTTCCAGGGGAAAGGGCAATCAGCCCCAGCATTTT.

Many counts were recorded for this clonotype. The CDR3 DNA reads as TGTGCCAGCTCACCGTCGGGACTAGCGGGAGGAGAGACCCAGTACTTC. It encodes CASSPSGLAGGETQYF. This chain links TRBV18 with TRBJ2-5; the match to TRBD2 covers 15 bases. This CDR3 spans 16 amino acids. CDR1 KGHSH and CDR2 LQKENI come from the germline V gene. Trimming removed 3 bases from V and 4 bases from J; junction bases left unmatched: 3.

The chain links TRBV29-1 to TRBJ2-2, with D perhaps matching TRBD2 (6 bases). CDR3 length equals 14 residues. Trimming removed 0 bases from V and 5 bases from J, with 10 bases in between. Germline V lookup: CDR1 SQVTM, CDR2 ANQGSEA. The CDR3 nucleotides are TGCAGCGTTGAAGATCTTAGCGGAACCGGGGAGCTGTTTTTT. Translating it yields CSVEDLSGTGELFF.

The table lists this clonotype with many counts. The chain couples TRBV7-9 to TRBJ2-1, with no clear D. The germline V gene encodes CDR1 SEHNR and CDR2 FQNEAQ (reference sequence). V was shortened by 5 bases and J by 10 bases, with 9 bases between the two germline ends. The CDR3 is 11 amino acids. In nucleotides, the CDR3 is TGTGCCAGCAGCCCCAGAGAAGAGCAGTTCTTC. This encodes CASSPREEQFF.

Concerning this clonotype: A much more abundant neighbour one base away suggests this may be a read error. The chain is built from TRBV6-2 or TRBV6-3 and TRBJ1-6; D gene uncertain. Trimming cost V 2 bases and J 5 bases, with 1 base left between them. This CDR3 region has 12 residues. Germline CDR1 reads MNHEY; CDR2 reads SVGEGT. The chain's CDR3 is CASSYNNSPLHF. DNA for the CDR3: TGTGCCAGCAGTTACAATAATTCACCCCTCCACTTT.

The sample holds many counts of this clonotype. The V gene is TRBV4-2, the J gene TRBJ2-2; D perhaps matches TRBD1 (5 bases). The length of the CDR3 is 13 residues. Germline V CDR1 and CDR2: LGHNA, YNFKEQ. V was cut by 5 bases and J by 4 bases, with 8 bases left in between. DNA for the CDR3: TGTGCCAGCAGCGCGACAGCCACCGGGGAGCTGTTTTTT. It is translated as CASSATATGELFF.

To note about this clonotype: A read error is possible here, since a much larger clone lies one base away. This chain joins TRBV25-1 and TRBJ1-2; D is possibly TRBD1 (5 bases). The CDR3 totals 16 residues. Germline V gives CDR1 MGHDK, CDR2 SYGVNS. V lost 5 bases and J lost 3, with 19 bases in between. DNA for the CDR3: TGTGCCAGCAGTAAACCTTTTGGCAGGGAGGACTATGGCTACACCTTC. This encodes CASSKPFGREDYGYTF.

A few counts support this clonotype. The rearrangement uses TRBV4-1 and TRBJ2-7; TRBD1 is a possible D gene (8 bases). Germline assignment: CDR1 MGHRA and CDR2 YSYEKL. The CDR3 covers 15 residues. With 4 bases removed from V and 4 bases from J, the gap between germline ends came to 17 bases. The CDR3 loop reads CASSPVQGGDYEQYF. CDR3 in DNA: TGCGCCAGCAGCCCCGTACAGGGGGGGGATTACGAGCAGTACTTC.

In DNA form, the CDR3 reads TGCGCCAGCAGCGATATTTCTAATGAAAAACTGTTTTTT. The encoded protein is CASSDISNEKLFF. The chain has TRBV5-1 and TRBJ1-4; D unresolved. There are 13 residues in the CDR3. Germline V gives CDR1 SGHRS, CDR2 YFSETQ. V gave up 4 bases and J gave up 3 bases, with 7 bases separating them.

This clonotype was picked up many times. The chain links TRBV12-3 or TRBV12-4 to TRBJ1-5; D is perhaps TRBD1 (5 bases). The CDR3 contains 14 residues. V gave up 5 bases and J gave up 3 bases, with 11 bases separating them. The CDR3 DNA reads TGTGCCAGCAGTCCTACGACAGCCAATCAGCCCCAGCATTTT. It translates to CASSPTTANQPQHF.

The chain has TRBV7-9 and TRBJ2-7, with 9 bases fitting TRBD2. CDR3 length: 15 amino acids. Germline loops: CDR1 SEHNR, CDR2 FQNEAQ (reference sequence). V was clipped by 5 bases and J by 5 bases; unmatched bases: 10. For the CDR3, the DNA is TGTGCCAGCAGCCTATTGCTAGCGGGGAACCACGAGCAGTACTTC. Translating it yields CASSLLLAGNHEQYF.

The sample holds many counts of this clonotype. The chain couples TRBV20-1 to TRBJ2-7; D gene unclear. V was pared by 0 bases and J by 2 bases, with 11 bases between. This CDR3 contains 14 residues. Germline lookup yields CDR1 DFQATT and CDR2 SNEGSKA (reference sequence). The CDR3 is CSARDLGRAYEQYF. The CDR3 DNA reads as TGCAGTGCTAGAGATCTCGGCAGAGCCTACGAGCAGTACTTC.

The chain has TRBV4-1 and TRBJ1-5; no reliable D call. V gave up 7 bases and J gave up 1 base, with 14 bases separating them. The CDR3 spans 15 residues. The germline V gene has CDR1 MGHRA and CDR2 YSYEKL. CDR3 in amino acids: CASTADVGSNQPQHF. The CDR3 DNA is TGCGCCAGCACCGCCGACGTTGGCAGCAATCAGCCCCAGCATTTT.

There are many counts of this clonotype. The chain combines TRBV11-2 with TRBJ1-2, with TRBD1 identical over 10 bases. In germline, CDR1 is SGHAT, CDR2 FQNNGV. The CDR3 is 13 residues long. V shed 3 bases and J 10 bases; nucleotides not matched to a gene: 5. DNA for the CDR3: TGTGCCAGCAGCTTCTCCGGGACAGGGGACTACACCTTC. Translated: CASSFSGTGDYTF.

The J gene is TRBJ2-7, the V gene TRBV19, with 7 nucleotides matching TRBD1. V gave up 2 bases and J gave up 1 base; unmatched junction bases: 5. In germline, CDR1 is LNHDA, CDR2 SQIVND (reference sequence). The CDR3 loop spans 15 amino acids. The CDR3 reads CASSIWDSLSYEQYF. DNA for the CDR3: TGTGCCAGTAGTATATGGGACAGTCTATCCTACGAGCAGTACTTC.

This clonotype turned up a few times. The V gene is TRBV20-1, the J gene TRBJ1-2; no clear D. CDR3 size: 12 residues. Trimming cost V 3 bases and J 6 bases, with 11 bases left between them. Germline V gene lookup returns CDR1 DFQATT and CDR2 SNEGSKA (reference sequence). The CDR3 is CSASAALDGYTF. As DNA, the CDR3 is TGCAGTGCTAGTGCAGCCCTCGATGGCTACACCTTC.

This clonotype has a count of ten or more. The rearrangement links TRBV12-3 or TRBV12-4 to TRBJ1-6, with D possibly matching TRBD1 (5 bases). The CDR3 consists of 14 residues. The germline V and J ends were trimmed by 3 bases and 8 bases, with 11 bases remaining between them. CDR3 DNA: TGTGCCAGCAGTTTCCGGCAGGGAGATTCACCCCTCCACTTT. Translation: CASSFRQGDSPLHF.

This clonotype appeared a few times. The rearrangement links TRBV15 to TRBJ1-2; 7 nucleotides match TRBD1. V was pared by 0 bases and J by 2 bases, with 0 bases of the junction left unmatched. The CDR3 is 14 residues long. The germline gives CDR1 LNHNV, CDR2 YYDKDF (reference sequence). The CDR3 coding sequence is TGTGCCACCAGCAGAGAACAGGGGAACTATGGCTACACCTTC. Protein: CATSREQGNYGYTF.

This clonotype has ten or more counts. The CDR3 DNA reads as TGCAGTGCTAGTACCGGCAAGAGGATCCGGAATGAGCAGTTCTTC. This sequence encodes CSASTGKRIRNEQFF. The chain links TRBV20-1 to TRBJ2-1; D uncertain. This CDR3 has 15 amino acids. The germline V and J ends were trimmed by 3 bases and 7 bases, with 19 bases remaining between them. Germline V gene lookup returns CDR1 DFQATT and CDR2 SNEGSKA (reference sequence).